The subject of this entry is one TCR beta chain. Its cognate antigen has yet to be identified. Base quality data are lacking; no much larger clone is found one base away. This sample is part of a study of blood T cell repertoires in COVID-19 (dated by TCRdb to 2019 to 2021). About the study as a whole: Samples covering the acute and convalescent phases of COVID-19 were provided by collaborators in the United States, Italy and Spain. The material from the prospective study consisted of cDNA or gDNA derived from T cells, B-cell-depleted T cells, or PBMCs. Subjects who had been exposed to COVID-19, were actively infected with it, or had recovered from it provided the deeply sampled blood TCRbeta repertoires that made up the dataset. The repertoires were released in a freely available public database intended as a resource for research on the immune response to SARS-CoV-2. Samples came from the ongoing ImmuneRACE study (first 160 participants) plus 1,254 subjects from 6 global collaborators. Sample metadata almost always included a de-identified subject ID, COVID-19 status, age in years and sex. Where HLA class I and class II types were available, the types were taken from metadata supplied by the sample provider, not from assay-based typing.

From the germline V gene, CDR1 is MNHEY and CDR2 is SVGAGI. The CDR3 sequence holds 16 residues, the cysteine and phenylalanine included. Just CDR3 DNA is preserved here, 48 bases in frame from base 1. V is reduced by 2 bases and J by 0 bases, leaving a spacing of 13 bases between them. Collaborating institutions collected whole blood in K2EDTA tubes following their own protocols. For TCRbeta analysis, collaborators shipped samples as frozen whole blood, isolated PBMCs, or DNA extracted from either of those sample types. The immunoSEQ Assay, a bias-controlled multiplex PCR, was used to amplify TCRbeta CDR3 regions from genomic DNA. The authors' pipeline ran thus. Nucleated cell counts per sample were estimated from amplification of reference gene primers within the assay. To quantify the absolute abundance of each unique TCRbeta CDR3 rearrangement, sequence reads were collapsed and filtered. For each sample, productive Simpson clonality was calculated as the square root of Simpson's diversity index across productive rearrangements. Imported from immuneACCESS, the table was reduced by TCRdb to in-frame sequences with V and J called. These copies leave out some clones; in studies compared against another copy, an unresolved V gene accounts for under half, and the cause of the remainder is not known. V and J calls and clone size follow that table, whereas D and trimming were derived from the DNA. In all, the sample holds 98,000 or so clones, and around nine tenths of those were seen once. The ten largest clones take up more than 4.5% of the sample.

Summary of the overall study and its limitations: The amount of clinical and demographic metadata varied by source and participant and was provided uncurated.

The chain couples TRBV6-5 to TRBJ1-1; a weak D assignment points to TRBD1 (5 bases agree). The sample taken for sequencing was peripheral blood. This TCR was recovered from a human donor in a cohort sampled during active COVID-19. In nucleotide form, the sequence is TGTGCCAGCAGTTACAGGGCCTCAGGGATGAACACTGAAGCTTTCTTT. This yields the protein CASSYRASGMNTEAFF.